This TCR beta chain was identified in a study of OX40 agonist ivuxolimab in advanced cancers. Clones were read by immunoSEQ multiplex PCR, and TCRdb kept only the in-frame ones, dropping some. This sample carries around 31,000 clones, roughly 90% of them seen once, and the ten largest clones take more than 20%. This CDR3 contains 16 residues. The germline gives CDR1 MNHNS, CDR2 SASEGT. The V and J ends lost 4 bases and 1 base, in that order; junction bases with no gene match: 5. This chain joins TRBV6-1 and TRBJ2-5; 11 bases align to TRBD2. The sequencing here drew on CD4+ or CD8+ T cells sorted from blood, taken in a trial of the OX40 agonist ivuxolimab. This receptor was obtained from an adult with an advanced solid tumor such as melanoma, head and neck, liver or kidney cancer. The CDR3 DNA is TGTGCCAGCAGTGCCCGACTAGCGGGGCTCCAAGAGACCCAGTACTTC. Translated, it gives CASSARLAGLQETQYF.